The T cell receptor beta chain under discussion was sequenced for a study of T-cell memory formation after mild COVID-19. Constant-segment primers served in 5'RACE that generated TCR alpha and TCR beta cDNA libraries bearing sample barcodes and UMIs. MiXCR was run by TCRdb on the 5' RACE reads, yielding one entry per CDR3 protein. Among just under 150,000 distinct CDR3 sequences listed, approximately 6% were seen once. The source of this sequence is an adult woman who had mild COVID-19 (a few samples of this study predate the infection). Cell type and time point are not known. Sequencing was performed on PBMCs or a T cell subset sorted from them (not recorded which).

The CDR3 is CASSLTGVRYEQYF. The CDR3 DNA sequence: TGTGCCAGCAGCTTGACAGGGGTCCGCTACGAGCAGTACTTC. J is TRBJ2-7 and V is TRBV5-6; the match to TRBD1 covers 7 bases. V was clipped by 1 base and J by 3 bases; unmatched bases: 4. CDR1 and CDR2 from the germline V gene are SGHDT and YYEEEE. The CDR3 spans 14 residues.